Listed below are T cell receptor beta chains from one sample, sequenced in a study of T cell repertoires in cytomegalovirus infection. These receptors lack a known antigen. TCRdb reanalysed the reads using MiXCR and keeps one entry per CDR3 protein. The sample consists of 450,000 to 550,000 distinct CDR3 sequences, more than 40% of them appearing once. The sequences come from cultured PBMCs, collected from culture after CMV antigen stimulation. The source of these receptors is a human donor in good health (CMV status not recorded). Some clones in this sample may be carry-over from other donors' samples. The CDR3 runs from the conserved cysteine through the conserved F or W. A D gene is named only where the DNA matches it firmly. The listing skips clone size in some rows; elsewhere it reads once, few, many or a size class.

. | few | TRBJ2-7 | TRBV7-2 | TGTGCCAGCAGCTTCGGGGCAGGGGCCTATATCTCCTACGAGCAGTACTTC | CASSFGAGAYISYEQYF
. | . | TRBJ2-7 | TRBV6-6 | TGTGCCAGCAGTTACATCCTATCCACTTACGAGCAGTACTTC | CASSYILSTYEQYF
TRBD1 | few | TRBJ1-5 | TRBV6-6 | TGTGCCAGCAGTCCCCCCGGGACAGTTAAGCCCCAGCATTTT | CASSPPGTVKPQHF
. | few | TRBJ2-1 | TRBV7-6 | TGTGCCAGCAGCTGGACTGGCGAGGACTACAATGAGCAGTTCTTC | CASSWTGEDYNEQFF
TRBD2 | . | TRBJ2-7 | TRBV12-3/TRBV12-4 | TGTGCCAGCAGCCCCGGAGGAGGACTAGCGGCGCCCTACGAGCAGTACTTC | CASSPGGGLAAPYEQYF
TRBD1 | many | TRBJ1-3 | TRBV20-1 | TGCAGTGCTAGAGAAGGGACAGTTATGGACACCATATATTTT | CSAREGTVMDTIYF
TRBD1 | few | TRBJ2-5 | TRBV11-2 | TGTGCCAGCCGACCCCTGACAGGGATGGAGACCCAGTACTTC | CASRPLTGMETQYF
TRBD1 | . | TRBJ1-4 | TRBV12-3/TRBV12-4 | TGTGCCAGCAGTTCCGGGACAGGCTTTGAAGAAAAACTGTTTTTT | CASSSGTGFEEKLFF
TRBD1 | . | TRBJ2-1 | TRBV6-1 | TGTGCCAGTTATCCGGGACAGGGAGTCAATGAGCAGTTCTTC | CASYPGQGVNEQFF
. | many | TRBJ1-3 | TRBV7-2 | TGTGCCAGCAGCTTAGCGTTAAGAGGGCGGGGAAACACCATATATTTT | CASSLALRGRGNTIYF
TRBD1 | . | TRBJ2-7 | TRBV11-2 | TGTGCCAGCAGCCCGGGACAGGGGGTCCGCGAGCAGTACTTC | CASSPGQGVREQYF
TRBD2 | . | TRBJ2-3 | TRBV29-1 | TGCAGCGCCCCGGCGGGGGGAAGCACAGATACGCAGTATTTT | CSAPAGGSTDTQYF
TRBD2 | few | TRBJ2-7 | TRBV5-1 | TGTGCCAGCAGTCGGGGGACTAGCGGGGACTACGAGCAGTACTTC | CASSRGTSGDYEQYF
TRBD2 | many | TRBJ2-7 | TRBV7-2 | TGTGCCAGCAGCTGGCGACTAGCGGGAGTCCACGAGCAGTACTTC | CASSWRLAGVHEQYF
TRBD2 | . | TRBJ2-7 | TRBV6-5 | TGTGCCACCCATCGGCAGGGAGGGCACGAGCAGTACTTC | CATHRQGGHEQYF
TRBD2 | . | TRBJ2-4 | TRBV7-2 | TGTGCCAGCAGTTCGACTAGCGGCCTTTTTGTTCAGTACTTC | CASSSTSGLFVQYF
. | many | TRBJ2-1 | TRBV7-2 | TGTGCCAGCAGCTTAGCGTTCGGGTCCTACAATGAGCAGTTCTTC | CASSLAFGSYNEQFF
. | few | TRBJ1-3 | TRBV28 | TGTGCCAGCAGCCCCGCGAGGGGAAACACCATATATTTT | CASSPARGNTIYF
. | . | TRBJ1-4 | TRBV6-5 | TGTGCCAGCAGTCGAGCCCGGTCCTTGGGGCATGAAAAACTGTTTTTT | CASSRARSLGHEKLFF
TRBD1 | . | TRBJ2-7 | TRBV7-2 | TGTGCCAGCAGCCCGGGACAGGCACGCGAGCAGTACTTC | CASSPGQAREQYF
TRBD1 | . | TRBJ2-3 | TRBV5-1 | TGCGCCAGCAGCTTGCAGGGGGCGCCCACAGATACGCAGTATTTT | CASSLQGAPTDTQYF
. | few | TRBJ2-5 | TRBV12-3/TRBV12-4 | TGTGCCAGCAGTCCACAGGGTGCAGAGACCCAGTACTTC | CASSPQGAETQYF
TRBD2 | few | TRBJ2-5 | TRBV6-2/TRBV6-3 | TGTGCCAGCAGTACGCGGGAGGGCCGTCAAGAGACCCAGTACTTC | CASSTREGRQETQYF
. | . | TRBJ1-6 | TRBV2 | TGTGCCAGCAGTGTTTACCAAGATCCCCACTTT | CASSVYQDPHF
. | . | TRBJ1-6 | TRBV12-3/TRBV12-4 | TGTGCCAGCACCCAACAGGGTATGGGTTCACCCCTCCACTTT | CASTQQGMGSPLHF
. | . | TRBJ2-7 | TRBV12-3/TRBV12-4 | TGTGCCAGCAGCCGGCCCCTGGTGGGCTACGAGCAGTACTTC | CASSRPLVGYEQYF
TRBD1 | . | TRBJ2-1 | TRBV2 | TGTGCCATCGGACAGGAGACAGGGGCCAGTACAACGGACAATGAGCAGTTCTTC | CAIGQETGASTTDNEQFF
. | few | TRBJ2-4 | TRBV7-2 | TGTGCCAGCAGCTTGGCGGGGGCAGTAAACATTCAGTACTTC | CASSLAGAVNIQYF
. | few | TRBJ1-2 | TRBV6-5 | TGTGCCAGCAGTTACGCCGGAGCTAACTATGGCTACACCTTC | CASSYAGANYGYTF
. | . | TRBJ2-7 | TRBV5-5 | TGTGCCAGCAGCTTTGAGAGGGGTTCGGGCTACGAGCAGTACTTC | CASSFERGSGYEQYF
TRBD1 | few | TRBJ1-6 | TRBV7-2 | TGTGCCAGCAGCTTTCGACAGGGTTATTATAATTCACCCCTCCACTTT | CASSFRQGYYNSPLHF
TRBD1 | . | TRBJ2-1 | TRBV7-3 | TGTGCCAGCAGCCAGGACAGGGGCTGGGACAATGAGCAGTTCTTC | CASSQDRGWDNEQFF
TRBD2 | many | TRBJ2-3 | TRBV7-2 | TGTGCCAGCAGCAGAACGGGAACCAGCGGGGGGGCCTTAACAGATACGCAGTATTTT | CASSRTGTSGGALTDTQYF
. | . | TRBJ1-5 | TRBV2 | TGTGCCAGCAGTGCGGGGACTAGCAATCAGCCCCAGCATTTT | CASSAGTSNQPQHF